These 14 T cell receptor beta chains were all obtained from the same sample, sequenced in a study of radiotherapy plus CTLA-4 blockade in lung cancer. The repertoire was sequenced with immunoSEQ multiplex PCR; TCRdb's copy has only in-frame clones and lacks some. The sample lists over 70,000 clones; about 86% were seen once. The source material was peripheral blood, sampled from a patient treated with radiotherapy plus ipilimumab. Receptor source: a human donor with non-small cell lung cancer who had a partial response to radiotherapy plus ipilimumab.

The rearrangement joins TRBV19 to TRBJ2-3; no reliable D call. Trimming stripped 5 bases from V and 1 base from J, with 16 bases between. The germline CDR1 and CDR2 sequences are LNHDA and SQIVND (reference sequence). The CDR3 has 16 amino acids. Here the CDR3 DNA reads TGTGCCAGTAGTCCGAACGGAGCCCTTCGCACAGATACGCAGTATTTT. Protein product: CASSPNGALRTDTQYF. Full variable domain (missing parts from reference TRBV19 and TRBJ2-3): DGGITQSPKYLFRKEGQNVTLSCEQNLNHDAMYWYRQDPGQGLRLIYYSQIVNDFQKGDIAEGYSVSREKKESFPLTVTSAQKNPTAFYLCASSPNGALRTDTQYFGPGTRLTVL.

The chain uses TRBV9 and TRBJ2-1, with D perhaps matching TRBD2 (6 bases). Germline-derived CDR1 and CDR2 are SGDLS and YYNGEE. Trimming left V 3 bases short and J 4 bases short, with 17 bases between. The CDR3 spans 16 residues. CDR3 nucleotide sequence: TGTGCCAGCAGCGCCCAGGGTAGCGGACTATACAATGAGCAGTTCTTC. Protein sequence: CASSAQGSGLYNEQFF.

The V gene is TRBV7-2, the J gene TRBJ2-1; D might be TRBD1 (7 bases). V was trimmed by 4 bases and J by 10 bases, leaving 11 bases between them. The germline gives CDR1 SGHTA, CDR2 FQGNSA. The CDR3 totals 12 residues. The CDR3 nucleotides read TGTGCCAGCAGCTCATCAGGGGGGGAGCAGTTCTTC. Residues: CASSSSGGEQFF. Variable domain in full (rest from reference TRBV7-2 and TRBJ2-1): GAGVSQSPSNKVTEKGKDVELRCDPISGHTALYWYRQSLGQGLEFLIYFQGNSAPDKSGLPSDRFSAERTGGSVSTLTIQRTQQEDSAVYLCASSSSGGEQFFGPGTRLTVL.

The gene calls are TRBV29-1 and TRBJ1-1; D perhaps matches TRBD1 (5 bases). Germline V CDR1 and CDR2: SQVTM, ANQGSEA. CDR3 length equals 13 residues. Trimming removed 7 bases from V and 0 bases from J, with 12 bases in between. The CDR3 sequence: CSGGGAMNTEAFF. The CDR3 DNA sequence: TGCAGCGGGGGAGGGGCGATGAACACTGAAGCTTTCTTT.

CDR3 sequence reads: CASSFLKGTSGRAGPKFF. CDR3 bases: TGTGCCAGCAGCTTTCTTAAGGGGACTAGCGGGAGGGCGGGCCCAAAGTTCTTC. The chain recombines TRBV7-9 with TRBJ2-1; TRBD2 matches 16 bases. CDR1 is SEHNR and CDR2 is FQNEAQ in the germline V gene (reference sequence). The CDR3 length is 18 residues. V shed 3 bases, J shed 14 bases, and the junction held 16 bases outside the gene matches.

The chain has TRBV5-5 and TRBJ2-1; D is possibly TRBD1 (5 bases). The CDR3 runs 14 residues. Trimming took off 6 bases at V and 3 bases at J, with 13 bases between the two ends. Germline CDR1 is SGHKS and CDR2 is YYEKEE (reference sequence). CDR3: CASIQGGYYNEQFF. CDR3 coding DNA: TGTGCCAGCATCCAGGGTGGGTACTACAATGAGCAGTTCTTC.

This chain joins TRBV7-9 and TRBJ2-3; no clear D gene. The CDR3 has 14 amino acids. Looked up from germline, CDR1 is SEHNR and CDR2 is FQNEAQ (reference sequence). V lost 5 bases and J 8 bases, leaving 17 bases between the germline ends. CDR3 amino acids: CASSPARDRGTQYF. CDR3 coding DNA: TGTGCCAGCAGCCCAGCTAGAGATCGTGGTACGCAGTATTTT.

This chain links TRBV18 with TRBJ1-1; D may be TRBD1 (5 bases). This CDR3 comprises 15 residues. CDR1 KGHSH and CDR2 LQKENI come from the germline V gene. Trimming removed 0 bases from V and 6 bases from J, with 14 bases in between. The CDR3 DNA is TGTGCCAGCTCACCACCGGGGAGGGGAAACGCTGAAGCTTTCTTT. Translating it yields CASSPPGRGNAEAFF. The full variable domain, in which reference TRBV18 and TRBJ1-1 provide the parts outside the CDR3, is NAGVMQNPRHLVRRRGQEARLRCSPMKGHSHVYWYRQLPEEGLKFMVYLQKENIIDESGMPKERFSAEFPKEGPSILRIQQVVRGDSAAYFCASSPPGRGNAEAFFGQGTRLTVV.

The gene calls are TRBV5-1 and TRBJ2-5, with TRBD2 as a possible D gene (5 bases). Germline V gene sequence: CDR1 SGHRS, CDR2 YFSETQ. The CDR3 consists of 14 residues. The V and J ends lost 1 base and 4 bases respectively, with 11 bases between them. The CDR3 bases are TGCGCCAGCAGCTTGTTTGGTGGAGGAGAGACCCAGTACTTC. Its translation is CASSLFGGGETQYF.

CDR3 nucleotides: TGTGCCAGTGAACAGGGGTTCACTGAAGCTTTCTTT. It translates to CASEQGFTEAFF. The chain employs TRBV19 and TRBJ1-1; TRBD1 aligns across 7 bases. The junction had 4 bases not matched to a gene; V was cut back by 8 bases and J by 4 bases. CDR1 LNHDA and CDR2 SQIVND come from the germline V gene (reference sequence). CDR3 length: 12 amino acids.

The chain joins TRBV11-3 to TRBJ2-1, with TRBD2 matching over 9 bases. The V gene end was trimmed by 3 bases and the J gene end by 9 bases; junction bases not matched to a gene: 6. The CDR3 runs to 14 residues. Germline V gene sequence: CDR1 SGHNT, CDR2 YENEEA. The CDR3 DNA reads TGTGCCAGCAGCTTGCTCGGGACTAGCAGTGAGCAGTTCTTC. Its protein product is CASSLLGTSSEQFF.

This rearrangement joins TRBV7-9 to TRBJ2-1; D gene uncertain. Germline V gives CDR1 SEHNR, CDR2 FQNEAQ (reference sequence). The V and J ends lost 5 bases and 4 bases respectively, with 9 bases between them. This CDR3 comprises 13 residues. The CDR3 reads CASSRPLYNEQFF. In DNA, the CDR3 is TGTGCCAGCAGCCGTCCTCTGTACAATGAGCAGTTCTTC.

The chain combines TRBV28 with TRBJ2-1; 7 bases map to TRBD1. V was clipped by 2 bases and J by 6 bases; unmatched bases: 1. This CDR3 spans 13 amino acids. Germline values: CDR1 MDHEN, CDR2 SYDVKM. The CDR3 protein is CASSLTGANEQFF. Here the CDR3 DNA reads TGTGCCAGCAGTTTAACAGGGGCCAATGAGCAGTTCTTC.

The gene calls are TRBV2 and TRBJ1-2; 10 bases map to TRBD1. The CDR3 covers 14 residues. Germline V gene data show CDR1 as SNHLY and CDR2 as FYNNEI. J was trimmed by 4 bases and V by 11 bases; bases with no gene match: 10. The CDR3 coding sequence is TGTGCCTGGGGACTCGGGACAGGGGTCTATGGCTACACCTTC. Encoded protein: CAWGLGTGVYGYTF.